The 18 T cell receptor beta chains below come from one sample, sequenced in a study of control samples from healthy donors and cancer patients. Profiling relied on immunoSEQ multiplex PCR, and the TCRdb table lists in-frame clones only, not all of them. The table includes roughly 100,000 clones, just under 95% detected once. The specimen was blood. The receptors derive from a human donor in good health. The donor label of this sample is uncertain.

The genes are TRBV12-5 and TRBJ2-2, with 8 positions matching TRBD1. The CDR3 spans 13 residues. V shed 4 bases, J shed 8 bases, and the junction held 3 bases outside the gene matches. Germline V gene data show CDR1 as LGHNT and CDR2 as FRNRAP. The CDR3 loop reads CASGSGTGGELFF. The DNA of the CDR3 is TGTGCTAGTGGTTCGGGGACAGGAGGGGAGCTGTTTTTT.

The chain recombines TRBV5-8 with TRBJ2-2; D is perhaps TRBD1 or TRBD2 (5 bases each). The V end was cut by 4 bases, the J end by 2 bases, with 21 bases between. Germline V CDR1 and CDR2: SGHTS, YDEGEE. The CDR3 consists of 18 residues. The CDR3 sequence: CASSRQGPQKANTGELFF. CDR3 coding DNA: TGTGCCAGCAGCCGGCAGGGACCCCAAAAGGCAAACACCGGGGAGCTGTTTTTT. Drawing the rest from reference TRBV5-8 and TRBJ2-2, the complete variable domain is EAGVTQSPTHLIKTRGQQATLRCSPISGHTSVYWYQQALGLGLQFLLWYDEGEERNRGNFPPRFSGRQFPNYSSELNVNALELEDSALYLCASSRQGPQKANTGELFFGEGSRLTVL.

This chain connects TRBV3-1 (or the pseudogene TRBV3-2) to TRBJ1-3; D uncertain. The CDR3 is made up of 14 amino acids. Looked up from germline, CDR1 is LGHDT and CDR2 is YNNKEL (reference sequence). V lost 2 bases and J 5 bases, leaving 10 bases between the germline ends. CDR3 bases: TGTGCCAGCAGCCAAACGACACTGAGAAACACCATATATTTT. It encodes CASSQTTLRNTIYF.

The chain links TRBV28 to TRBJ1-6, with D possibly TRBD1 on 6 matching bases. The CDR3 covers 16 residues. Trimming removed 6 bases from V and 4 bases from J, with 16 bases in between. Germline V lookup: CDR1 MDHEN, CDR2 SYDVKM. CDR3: CASRSPRGSYNSPLHF. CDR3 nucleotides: TGTGCCAGCAGATCCCCCAGGGGCAGTTATAATTCACCCCTCCACTTT.

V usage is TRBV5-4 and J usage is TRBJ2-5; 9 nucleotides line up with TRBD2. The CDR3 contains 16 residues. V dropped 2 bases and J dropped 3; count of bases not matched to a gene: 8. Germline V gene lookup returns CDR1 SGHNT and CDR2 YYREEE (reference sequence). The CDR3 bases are TGTGCCAGCAGCTTCTCCGGCGGGGGGGCCAAAGAGACCCAGTACTTC. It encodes CASSFSGGGAKETQYF.

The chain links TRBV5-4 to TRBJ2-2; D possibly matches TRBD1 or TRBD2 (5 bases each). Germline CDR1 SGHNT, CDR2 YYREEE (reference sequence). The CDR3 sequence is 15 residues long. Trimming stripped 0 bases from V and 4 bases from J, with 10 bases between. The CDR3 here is CASSLAAGSTGELFF. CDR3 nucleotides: TGTGCCAGCAGCTTGGCGGCAGGGAGCACCGGGGAGCTGTTTTTT.

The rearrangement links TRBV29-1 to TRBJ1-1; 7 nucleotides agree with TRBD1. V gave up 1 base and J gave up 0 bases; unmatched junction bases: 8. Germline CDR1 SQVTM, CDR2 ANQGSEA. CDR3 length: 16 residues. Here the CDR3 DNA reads TGCAGCGTTGAAGGGGAGGGAGGGGGCTTGAACACTGAAGCTTTCTTT. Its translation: CSVEGEGGGLNTEAFF.

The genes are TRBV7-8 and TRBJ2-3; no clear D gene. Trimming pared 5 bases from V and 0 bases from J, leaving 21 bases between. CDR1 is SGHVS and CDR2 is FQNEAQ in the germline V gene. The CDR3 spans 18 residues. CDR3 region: CASSPAVGPLPSTDTQYF. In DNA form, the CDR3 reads TGTGCCAGCAGCCCTGCGGTAGGGCCCCTTCCAAGCACAGATACGCAGTATTTT.

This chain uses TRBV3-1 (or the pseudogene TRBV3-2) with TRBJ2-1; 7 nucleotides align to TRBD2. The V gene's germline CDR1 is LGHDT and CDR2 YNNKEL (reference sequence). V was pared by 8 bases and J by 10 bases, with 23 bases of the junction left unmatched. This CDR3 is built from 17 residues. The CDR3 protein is CASAPGAGPPTGGEQFF. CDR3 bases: TGTGCCAGCGCCCCAGGAGCGGGGCCCCCTACGGGCGGGGAGCAGTTCTTC.

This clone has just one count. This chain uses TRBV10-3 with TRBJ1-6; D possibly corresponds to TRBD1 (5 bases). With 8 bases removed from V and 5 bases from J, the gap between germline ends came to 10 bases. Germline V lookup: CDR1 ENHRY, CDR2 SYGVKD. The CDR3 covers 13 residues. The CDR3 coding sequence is TGTGCCATCGGACACGCTGATAATTCACCCCTCCACTTT. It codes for CAIGHADNSPLHF.

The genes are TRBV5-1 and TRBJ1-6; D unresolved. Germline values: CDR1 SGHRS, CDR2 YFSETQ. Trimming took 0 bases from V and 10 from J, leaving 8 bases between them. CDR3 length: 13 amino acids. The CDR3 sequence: CASSLEVQSPLHF. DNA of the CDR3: TGCGCCAGCAGCTTGGAAGTTCAGTCACCCCTCCACTTT.

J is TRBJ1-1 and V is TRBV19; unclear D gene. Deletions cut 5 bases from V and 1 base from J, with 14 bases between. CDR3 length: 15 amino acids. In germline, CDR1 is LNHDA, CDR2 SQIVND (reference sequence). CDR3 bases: TGTGCCAGTAGTCCCGGACTCTGGCCGAACACTGAAGCTTTCTTT. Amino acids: CASSPGLWPNTEAFF.

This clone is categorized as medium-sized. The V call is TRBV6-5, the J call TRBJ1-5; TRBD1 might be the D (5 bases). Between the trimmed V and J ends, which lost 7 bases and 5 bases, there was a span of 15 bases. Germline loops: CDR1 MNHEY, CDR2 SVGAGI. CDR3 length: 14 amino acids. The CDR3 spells CASTAPGPYQPQHF. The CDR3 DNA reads TGTGCCAGCACGGCACCGGGACCTTATCAGCCCCAGCATTTT.

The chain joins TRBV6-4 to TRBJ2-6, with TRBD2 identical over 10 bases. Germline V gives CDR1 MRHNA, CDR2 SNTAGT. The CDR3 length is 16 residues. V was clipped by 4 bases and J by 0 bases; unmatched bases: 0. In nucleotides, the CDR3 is TGTGCCAGCAGTGTAGCGGGGGGCTCTGGGGCCAACGTCCTGACTTTC. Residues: CASSVAGGSGANVLTF.

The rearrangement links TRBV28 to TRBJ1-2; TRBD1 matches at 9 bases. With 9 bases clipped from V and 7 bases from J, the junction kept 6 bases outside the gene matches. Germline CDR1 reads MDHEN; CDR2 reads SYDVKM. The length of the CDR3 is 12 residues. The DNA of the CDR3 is TGTGCCAGTACCGGGACAGGGTTTGGCTACACCTTC. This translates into CASTGTGFGYTF.

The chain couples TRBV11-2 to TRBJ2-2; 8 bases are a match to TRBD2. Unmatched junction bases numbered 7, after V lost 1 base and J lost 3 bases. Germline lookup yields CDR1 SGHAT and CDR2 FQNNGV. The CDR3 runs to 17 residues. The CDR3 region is CASSLVGGGSHTGELFF. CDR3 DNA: TGTGCCAGCAGCTTAGTGGGCGGGGGGTCCCACACCGGGGAGCTGTTTTTT.

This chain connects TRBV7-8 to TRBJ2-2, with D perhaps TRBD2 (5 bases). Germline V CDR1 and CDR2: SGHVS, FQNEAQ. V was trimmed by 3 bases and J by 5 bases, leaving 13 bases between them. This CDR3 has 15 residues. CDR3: CASSLLEGWTGELFF. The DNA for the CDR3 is TGTGCCAGCAGCTTGTTAGAGGGTTGGACCGGGGAGCTGTTTTTT.

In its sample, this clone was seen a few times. As DNA, the CDR3 is TGTGCCAGTAGTTTGTGGACAGGGGATCAGCCCCAGCATTTT. Translated, it gives CASSLWTGDQPQHF. V is TRBV19 and J is TRBJ1-5; 9 nucleotides match TRBD1. V trimming: 5 bases; J trimming: 5 bases; junction bases outside the gene matches: 4. The CDR3 spans 14 residues. Germline V gene sequence: CDR1 LNHDA, CDR2 SQIVND (reference sequence).